This TCR beta chain comes out of a study of blood T cell repertoires in COVID-19. The germline gives CDR1 WSHSY, CDR2 SAAADI. The CDR3 has 14 residues. Trimming at V came to 4 bases and at J to 0 bases, leaving 2 bases not matched to a gene. TCRdb's table, derived via immunoSEQ multiplex PCR, lists solely in-frame clones and lacks some. The repertoire holds 270,000 or so clones, about 88% seen once, with roughly 1.5% in the top ten. This receptor was taken from a human donor with COVID-19, enrolled during active disease. The donor label of this sample is uncertain. The chain recombines TRBV10-2 with TRBJ2-7, with 8 bases that match TRBD2. Sequenced: peripheral blood. For the CDR3, the DNA is TGCGCCAGCAGTGCCCTAGCGGGCTCCTACGAGCAGTACTTC. It yields the protein CASSALAGSYEQYF.